Detailed here is one TCR beta chain. This specimen belongs to a study of T cell changes during pregnancy in multiple sclerosis. V lost 6 bases, J lost 2 bases, and 10 bases lay in between. This CDR3 contains 13 residues. Looked up from germline, CDR1 is MNHEY and CDR2 is SVGAGI. Assay used: immunoSEQ multiplex PCR; TCRdb lists only in-frame clones, some missing. The table has roughly 58,000 clones, 90% to 95% seen once. The sequencing used CD8+ T cells from peripheral blood mononuclear cells, collected in the third trimester of pregnancy. V gene TRBV6-5 combines with J gene TRBJ1-2; D gene unclear. The TCR originated in a female donor with multiple sclerosis, enrolled in a pregnancy study. The CDR3 coding sequence is TGTGCCAGCAGCGGACTTCGGAACTATGGCTACACCTTC. It codes for CASSGLRNYGYTF.